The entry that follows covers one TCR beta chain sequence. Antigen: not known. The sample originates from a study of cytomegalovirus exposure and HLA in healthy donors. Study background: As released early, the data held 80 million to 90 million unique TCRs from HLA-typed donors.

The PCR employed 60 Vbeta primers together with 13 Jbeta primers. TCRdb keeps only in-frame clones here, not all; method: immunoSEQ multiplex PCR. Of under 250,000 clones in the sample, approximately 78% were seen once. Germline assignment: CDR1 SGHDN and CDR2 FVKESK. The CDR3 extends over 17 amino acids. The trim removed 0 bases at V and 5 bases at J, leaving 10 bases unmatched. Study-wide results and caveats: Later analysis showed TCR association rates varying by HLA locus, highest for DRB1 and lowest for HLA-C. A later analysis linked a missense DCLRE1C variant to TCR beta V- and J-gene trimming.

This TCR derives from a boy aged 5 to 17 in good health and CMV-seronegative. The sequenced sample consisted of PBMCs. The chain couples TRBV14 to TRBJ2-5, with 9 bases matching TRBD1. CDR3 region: CASSQETGTGFEETQYF. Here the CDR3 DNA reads TGTGCCAGCAGCCAAGAGACCGGGACAGGGTTTGAGGAGACCCAGTACTTC.